Below are 8 T cell receptor beta chains sequenced from a single sample in a study of T cell clonality in common variable immunodeficiency. Some clones are missing from TCRdb's copy, which holds only in-frame ones; the method was immunoSEQ multiplex PCR. The sample lists tens of thousands of clones, none appearing once, the ten largest making up roughly 3.6%. What was sequenced was peripheral blood mononuclear cells. The source is a person aged 18 to 75 in good health.

In this sample, this clone turned up many times. CDR3 DNA (partial): TGTGCCTGGAGTTCCCCAGGGGTAAAGGACTATGGC. This codes for CAWSSPGVKDYG. The full CDR3 sequence reads CAWSSPGVKDYGYTF. The chain uses TRBV30 and TRBJ1-2; tentatively, D is TRBD1 (6 bases). From the germline J gene comes the end of the CDR3, since the read stops 3 residues before it. Germline V gene data show CDR1 as GTSNPN and CDR2 as SVGIG (reference sequence). The CDR3 sequence is 15 residues long. V lost 2 bases to trimming and J lost 3 bases, with 16 bases between them.

Regarding this clone: Possible read error: a much larger clone is one base away. Coverage ceases 3 residues before the CDR3 finishes, and the germline J gene fills in the end. The chain uses TRBV20-1 and TRBJ2-7; D call uncertain. CDR3 size: 12 residues. Germline V gene lookup returns CDR1 DFQATT and CDR2 SNEGSKA (reference sequence). The CDR3 bases that were read are TGCGGTGCTAGAAACACCATTTACGAG. It codes for CGARNTIYE. The whole CDR3 reads CGARNTIYEQYF.

This clone was observed a few times. The read is 3 residues too short to cover the CDR3 end, so that end is filled in from the germline J gene. J is TRBJ1-2 and V is TRBV18, with D possibly being TRBD1 (5 bases). V lost 5 bases and J lost 0, with 16 bases in between. Germline loops: CDR1 KGHSH, CDR2 LQKENI. The CDR3 is made up of 16 amino acids. The CDR3 loop reads CASSSLPHRSNYGYTF. The sequenced CDR3 bases are TGTGCCAGCTCATCGCTCCCCCACAGGTCTAACTATGGC.

In the case of this clone: The read terminates 3 residues ahead of where the CDR3 ends, so the germline J gene completes it. This chain connects TRBV19 to TRBJ2-2; 8 nucleotides align to TRBD2. The germline gives CDR1 LNHDA, CDR2 SQIVND (reference sequence). With 9 bases clipped from V and 2 bases from J, the junction kept 8 bases outside the gene matches. The CDR3 extends over 15 amino acids. CDR3 DNA (partial): TGTGCCAGCCTCGGGAGGGGCAGTAACACCGGGGAG. Translation gives CASLGRGSNTGE. The entire CDR3 is CASLGRGSNTGELFF.

This clone was counted ten times or more. The read terminates 3 residues ahead of where the CDR3 ends, so the germline J gene completes it. J is TRBJ1-1 and V is TRBV14; D gene ambiguous. Trimming cost V 1 base and J 4 bases, with 10 bases left between them. The CDR3 covers 14 residues. Germline loops: CDR1 SGHDN, CDR2 FVKESK. Incomplete CDR3 DNA: TGTGCCAGCAGCCAAGTTAGTAGGGCCACTGAA. This gives the protein CASSQVSRATE. The entire CDR3 protein is CASSQVSRATEAFF.

This clone was detected many times. Read sequence stops 3 residues before the CDR3 end, and the germline J gene provides the missing end. The chain couples TRBV18 to TRBJ2-3; TRBD1 matches at 9 bases. The CDR3 is 16 amino acids. Looked up from germline, CDR1 is KGHSH and CDR2 is LQKENI. With V trimmed by 3 bases and J by 0 bases, 4 bases remained unmatched. The sequenced CDR3 bases are TGTGCCAGCTCACCCCTGGACAGGGGAAGCACAGATACG. Protein sequence: CASSPLDRGSTDT. The whole CDR3 reads CASSPLDRGSTDTQYF.

This clone was counted at least ten times. The DNA ends 3 residues before the CDR3 does, and the rest of the CDR3 is filled in from the germline J gene. The chain joins TRBV29-1 to TRBJ1-4; unclear D gene. Trimming removed 2 bases from V and 3 bases from J, with 4 bases in between. Per germline, CDR1 SQVTM and CDR2 ANQGSEA. The length of the CDR3 is 12 residues. This CDR3 reads CSVEQANEKLFF. Partial CDR3 DNA: TGCAGCGTTGAACAGGCTAATGAAAAA.

At least ten counts were recorded for this clone. The covered CDR3 bases are TGTGCCAGCAGCGTGGGACAGGGAAACTATGGC. Its protein product is CASSVGQGNYG. From start to end, the CDR3 is CASSVGQGNYGYTF. The chain is built from TRBV5-6 and TRBJ1-2; the match to TRBD1 covers 9 bases. The DNA ends 3 residues before the CDR3 does, and the rest of the CDR3 is filled in from the germline J gene. The CDR3 extends over 14 amino acids. Germline V lookup: CDR1 SGHDT, CDR2 YYEEEE. The ends lost 4 bases at V and 2 bases at J; junction bases unmatched: 3.